A single sample gave rise to the 26 T cell receptor beta chains below, sequenced in a study of cytomegalovirus exposure and HLA in healthy donors. The PCR made use of 60 Vbeta and 13 Jbeta primers. Assay: immunoSEQ multiplex PCR; the TCRdb copy retains only in-frame clones and omits some. The table has 93,000 or so clones, around three quarters seen once. The sample was PBMCs. The origin of the receptors is a woman aged 18 to 35 in good health and CMV-seropositive.

The V and J genes are TRBV19 and TRBJ2-1, with 11 bases that match TRBD2. Germline CDR1 reads LNHDA; CDR2 reads SQIVND (reference sequence). The V and J ends lost 6 bases and 6 bases, in that order; junction bases with no gene match: 4. This CDR3 is built from 14 residues. The CDR3 nucleotides are TGTGCCAGTAGCGTTAGCGGGAGGGCCAATGAGCAGTTCTTC. Translated, it gives CASSVSGRANEQFF.

This clone occurred a few times. Other DNA sequences within the sample encode an identical CDR3. This chain links TRBV9 with TRBJ1-5; 7 bases are a match to TRBD1. V lost 0 bases to trimming and J lost 4 bases; unmatched junction nucleotides: 4. This CDR3 has 15 amino acids. CDR1 and CDR2 from the germline V gene are SGDLS and YYNGEE. Here the CDR3 reads CASSVGQGGNQPQHF. The CDR3 DNA is TGTGCCAGCAGCGTAGGACAGGGCGGGAATCAGCCCCAGCATTTT.

This clone was detected only a few times. The chain links TRBV9 to TRBJ2-2; D possibly corresponds to TRBD2 (6 bases). V was clipped by 6 bases and J by 3 bases, with 18 bases between them. The CDR3 spans 16 residues. Germline V gene data show CDR1 as SGDLS and CDR2 as YYNGEE. CDR3 DNA sequence: TGTGCCAGCACCCGTCCTGGAGGGAGCCACACCGGGGAGCTGTTTTTT. It specifies CASTRPGGSHTGELFF.

The V and J genes are TRBV10-3 and TRBJ2-1, with TRBD1 matching over 9 bases. V dropped 6 bases and J dropped 0; count of bases not matched to a gene: 6. Germline lookup yields CDR1 ENHRY and CDR2 SYGVKD. The CDR3 loop spans 16 amino acids. DNA for the CDR3: TGTGCCATCAGCGACGACAGGGGGAGCTCCTACAATGAGCAGTTCTTC. As protein: CAISDDRGSSYNEQFF.

This clone has a handful of counts. J is TRBJ1-6 and V is TRBV5-5, with 10 positions matching TRBD1. This CDR3 comprises 15 residues. CDR1 is SGHKS and CDR2 is YYEKEE in the germline V gene (reference sequence). V lost 1 base, J lost 7 bases, and 2 bases stayed unmatched. CDR3 loop: CASSLRGQGNSPLHF. The CDR3 coding sequence is TGTGCCAGCAGCTTGCGGGGACAGGGGAATTCACCCCTCCACTTT.

The V gene is TRBV5-1, the J gene TRBJ1-1; tentative D call: TRBD1 (5 bases). The CDR3 length is 14 residues. V gave up 4 bases and J gave up 3 bases, with 13 bases separating them. Germline V lookup: CDR1 SGHRS, CDR2 YFSETQ. The CDR3 nucleotides are TGCGCCAGCAGCAGTCAGGGTAGGGACACTGAAGCTTTCTTT. It yields the protein CASSSQGRDTEAFF.

This clone has only a few counts. The J gene is TRBJ1-5, the V gene TRBV7-2, with TRBD1 matching over 8 bases. CDR3 length equals 16 residues. V shed 1 base and J 3 bases; nucleotides not matched to a gene: 5. Looked up from germline, CDR1 is SGHTA and CDR2 is FQGNSA. The CDR3 DNA is TGTGCCAGCAGCTTAGTAGACAGGGGAGTCAATCAGCCCCAGCATTTT. Its protein is CASSLVDRGVNQPQHF.

The chain has TRBV10-1 and TRBJ2-1; 11 bases agree with TRBD1. Germline V CDR1 and CDR2: WNHNN, SYGVQD (reference sequence). Losses at the gene ends were 5 bases for V and 7 bases for J; bases not matched to a gene: 7. The CDR3 has 15 residues. For the CDR3, the DNA is TGCGCCAGCAGTTCCTGGGACAGGGGGTCTAATGAGCAGTTCTTC. It translates to CASSSWDRGSNEQFF.

The CDR3: CASRRGINEQFF. CDR3 sequence (DNA): TGTGCCAGCCGGCGGGGGATCAATGAGCAGTTCTTC. The chain is built from TRBV14 and TRBJ2-1; TRBD2 agrees at 7 bases. Germline values: CDR1 SGHDN, CDR2 FVKESK. The CDR3 sequence is 12 residues long. Trimming took 8 bases from V and 6 from J; bases not matched to a gene: 4.

The chain couples TRBV7-2 to TRBJ1-1; D is ambiguous. Germline values: CDR1 SGHTA, CDR2 FQGNSA. The CDR3 is 14 amino acids. V was clipped by 4 bases and J by 3 bases, with 12 bases between them. The CDR3 DNA follows: TGTGCCAGCAGCTACATGAGGTTGGACACTGAAGCTTTCTTT. It specifies CASSYMRLDTEAFF.

This sequence joins TRBV5-6 and TRBJ2-3; possibly TRBD2 for D (6 bases). The length of the CDR3 is 13 residues. Trimming pared 9 bases from V and 4 bases from J, leaving 15 bases between. Germline V gene lookup returns CDR1 SGHDT and CDR2 YYEEEE. The CDR3 DNA follows: TGTGCCACCTCGGGAGTTCCCGCAGATACGCAGTATTTT. Protein sequence: CATSGVPADTQYF.

The rearrangement joins TRBV7-2 to TRBJ1-1; 7 bases are shared with TRBD1. Germline trimming cut 6 bases from V and 2 bases from J; bases unmatched to any gene: 6. This CDR3 spans 14 amino acids. Germline V CDR1 and CDR2: SGHTA, FQGNSA. The CDR3 DNA reads TGTGCCAGCAGGAGGGACAGCCTAAACACTGAAGCTTTCTTT. Its translation: CASRRDSLNTEAFF. Full variable domain (remainder filled in from reference TRBV7-2 and TRBJ1-1): GAGVSQSPSNKVTEKGKDVELRCDPISGHTALYWYRQSLGQGLEFLIYFQGNSAPDKSGLPSDRFSAERTGGSVSTLTIQRTQQEDSAVYLCASRRDSLNTEAFFGQGTRLTVV.

V and J are TRBV19 and TRBJ1-1; weak D call: TRBD1 (6 bases). CDR3 length: 15 amino acids. The V end was cut by 6 bases, the J end by 5 bases, with 19 bases between. Germline V gene lookup returns CDR1 LNHDA and CDR2 SQIVND (reference sequence). CDR3 region: CASSHRGARGTEAFF. CDR3 bases: TGTGCCAGTAGCCATCGGGGGGCCCGAGGTACTGAAGCTTTCTTT.

The gene calls are TRBV23-1 and TRBJ2-1; 8 bases are a match to TRBD2. TRBV23-1 is reported as an ORF; its role is uncertain. Trimming at V came to 4 bases and at J to 4 bases, leaving 9 bases not matched to a gene. The CDR3 contains 16 residues. The CDR3 loop reads CASSRLAHLLYNEQFF. CDR3 nucleotide sequence: TGCGCCAGCAGTCGACTAGCGCACCTCCTTTACAATGAGCAGTTCTTC.

The rearrangement links TRBV18 to TRBJ2-7, with 7 nucleotides matching TRBD1. Germline lookup yields CDR1 KGHSH and CDR2 LQKENI. Losses at the gene ends were 1 base for V and 6 bases for J; bases not matched to a gene: 9. The CDR3 is 15 residues long. The CDR3: CASSPQGARPAEQYF. The CDR3 nucleotides are TGTGCCAGCTCACCACAGGGGGCGCGTCCGGCCGAGCAGTACTTC.

This clone was counted a few times. The chain is built from TRBV4-2 and TRBJ2-1; 7 nucleotides match TRBD2. J gave up 3 bases and V 0 bases, and 5 bases lay outside the gene matches. CDR1 LGHNA and CDR2 YNFKEQ come from the germline V gene. This CDR3 spans 16 amino acids. CDR3 region: CASSQDLGTNYNEQFF. The CDR3 nucleotides read TGTGCCAGCAGCCAAGATTTGGGGACTAACTACAATGAGCAGTTCTTC.

Many counts were recorded for this clone. The chain is built from TRBV4-3 and TRBJ1-2; no definite D call. The germline gives CDR1 LGHNA, CDR2 YSLEER. V lost 1 base, J lost 8 bases, and 8 bases lay in between. This CDR3 is 12 amino acids long. The CDR3 nucleotides read TGCGCCAGCAGCCAAGCGGGGTTAGGCTACACCTTC. Protein product: CASSQAGLGYTF.

The chain is built from TRBV20-1 and TRBJ1-4; D is uncertain. CDR3 length: 11 residues. The germline V and J ends were trimmed by 5 bases and 11 bases, with 12 bases remaining between them. Germline CDR1 and CDR2: DFQATT and SNEGSKA (reference sequence). The CDR3 loop is CSADPGEKLFF. CDR3 sequence (DNA): TGCAGTGCTGACCCTGGGGAGAAACTGTTTTTT.

The chain has TRBV6-5 and TRBJ2-7; possibly TRBD2 for D (5 bases). The germline V gene has CDR1 MNHEY and CDR2 SVGAGI. Trimming removed 7 bases from V and 0 bases from J, with 16 bases in between. This CDR3 is built from 15 residues. The DNA for the CDR3 is TGTGCCAGCATCAAACGGTTCGAGGGCTCCTACGAGCAGTACTTC. Its translation: CASIKRFEGSYEQYF.

The V call is TRBV2, the J call TRBJ1-1, with TRBD1 identical over 10 bases. Losses at the gene ends were 5 bases for V and 1 base for J; bases not matched to a gene: 7. Looked up from germline, CDR1 is SNHLY and CDR2 is FYNNEI. The CDR3 has 16 amino acids. The CDR3 region is CASSTRQGAKNTEAFF. The CDR3 DNA is TGTGCCAGCAGTACCCGACAGGGGGCGAAGAACACTGAAGCTTTCTTT.

This chain uses TRBV19 with TRBJ2-1; 7 positions agree with TRBD2. The V segment lost 6 bases and the J segment 9 bases; nucleotides outside the gene matches: 8. This CDR3 comprises 13 residues. Germline CDR1 LNHDA, CDR2 SQIVND (reference sequence). CDR3 protein: CASSPTWGGEQFF. The CDR3 DNA reads as TGTGCCAGTAGCCCGACTTGGGGGGGTGAGCAGTTCTTC.

The rearrangement joins TRBV4-1 to TRBJ1-4, with TRBD1 matching over 9 bases. From germline, CDR1 is MGHRA and CDR2 YSYEKL. The CDR3 is made up of 17 amino acids. Trimming removed 4 bases from V and 6 bases from J; junction bases left unmatched: 12. Written as DNA, the CDR3 is TGCGCCAGCAGCCCCGGAGGTACAGGGGGCTGGGATGAAAAACTGTTTTTT. Translated, it gives CASSPGGTGGWDEKLFF.

This clone was detected a few times. The CDR3 DNA is TGTGCCAGCTCAGGCCGGGAGCTAGATACGCAGTATTTT. This sequence encodes CASSGRELDTQYF. The chain couples TRBV18 to TRBJ2-3; the D gene is possibly TRBD2 (6 bases). Germline V CDR1 and CDR2: KGHSH, LQKENI. Trimming cost V 5 bases and J 5 bases, with 11 bases left between them. This CDR3 comprises 13 residues. Supplemented by reference TRBV18 and TRBJ2-3, the full variable domain reads NAGVMQNPRHLVRRRGQEARLRCSPMKGHSHVYWYRQLPEEGLKFMVYLQKENIIDESGMPKERFSAEFPKEGPSILRIQQVVRGDSAAYFCASSGRELDTQYFGPGTRLTVL.

As regards this clone: The junction does not match germline at one end; this may be a read error. The J gene is TRBJ2-7, the V gene TRBV30; 13 bases are a match to TRBD2. CDR3 length equals 13 residues. From germline, CDR1 is GTSNPN and CDR2 SVGIG (reference sequence). The CDR3 region is CAWSDGLAGVLNF. In DNA, the CDR3 is TGTGCCTGGAGTGACGGACTAGCGGGAGTACTGAACTTC.

CDR3 region: CASSEYTGLGYGYTF. The CDR3 nucleotides are TGTGCCAGCAGTGAATATACAGGTTTGGGGTATGGCTACACCTTC. V is TRBV25-1 and J is TRBJ1-2; weak D call: TRBD1 (5 bases). This CDR3 is 15 amino acids long. V was trimmed by 0 bases and J by 5 bases, leaving 13 bases between them. CDR1 and CDR2 from the germline V gene are MGHDK and SYGVNS.

The chain couples TRBV4-2 to TRBJ1-2; D not certain. V lost 4 bases and J lost 2, with 20 bases in between. CDR3 size: 17 residues. The germline gives CDR1 LGHNA, CDR2 YNFKEQ. CDR3 protein: CASSLQDGRGVNYGYTF. CDR3 DNA sequence: TGTGCCAGCAGCCTACAAGATGGGCGGGGAGTCAACTATGGCTACACCTTC.